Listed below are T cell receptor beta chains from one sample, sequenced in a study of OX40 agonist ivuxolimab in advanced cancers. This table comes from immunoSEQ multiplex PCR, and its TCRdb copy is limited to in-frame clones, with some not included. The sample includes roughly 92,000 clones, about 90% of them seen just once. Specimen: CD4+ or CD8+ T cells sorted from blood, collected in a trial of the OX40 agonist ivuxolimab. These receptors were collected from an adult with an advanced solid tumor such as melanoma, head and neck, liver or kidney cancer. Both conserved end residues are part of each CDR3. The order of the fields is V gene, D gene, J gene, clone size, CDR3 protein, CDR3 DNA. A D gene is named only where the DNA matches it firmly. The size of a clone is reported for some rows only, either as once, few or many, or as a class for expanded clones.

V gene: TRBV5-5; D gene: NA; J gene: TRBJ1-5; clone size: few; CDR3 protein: CASSLVSNQPQHF; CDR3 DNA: TGTGCCAGCAGCTTGGTTAGCAATCAGCCCCAGCATTTT
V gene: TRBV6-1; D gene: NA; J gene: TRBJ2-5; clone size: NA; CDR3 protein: CASSEGFETQYF; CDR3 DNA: TGTGCCAGCAGTGAAGGGTTTGAGACCCAGTACTTC
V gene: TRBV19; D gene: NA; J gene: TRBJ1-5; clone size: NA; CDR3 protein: CASSIGPPTRDQPQHF; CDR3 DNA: TGTGCCAGTAGTATAGGTCCCCCAACCCGCGATCAGCCCCAGCATTTT
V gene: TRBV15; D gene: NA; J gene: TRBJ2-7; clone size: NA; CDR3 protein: CATSRPWGYEQYF; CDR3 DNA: TGTGCCACCAGCAGACCTTGGGGGTACGAGCAGTACTTC
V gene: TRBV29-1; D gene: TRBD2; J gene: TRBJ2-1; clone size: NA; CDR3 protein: CSVAGRVHNEQFF; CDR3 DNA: TGCAGCGTCGCAGGGAGGGTACACAATGAGCAGTTCTTC
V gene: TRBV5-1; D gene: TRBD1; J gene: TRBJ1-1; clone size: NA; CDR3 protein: CASSTRDRGRDAFF; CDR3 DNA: TGCGCCAGCAGCACCCGGGACAGGGGGCGTGATGCTTTCTTT
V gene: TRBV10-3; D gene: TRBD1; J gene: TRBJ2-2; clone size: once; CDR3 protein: CAISDNGQGAGELFF; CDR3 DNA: TGTGCCATCAGTGACAATGGGCAGGGGGCCGGGGAGCTGTTTTTT
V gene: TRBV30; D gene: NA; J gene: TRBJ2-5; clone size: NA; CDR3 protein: CAWKSLQETQYF; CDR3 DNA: TGTGCCTGGAAGTCACTTCAAGAGACCCAGTACTTC
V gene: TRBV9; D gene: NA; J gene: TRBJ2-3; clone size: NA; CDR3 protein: CASSHDGTHLDTQYF; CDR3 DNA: TGTGCCAGCAGCCACGACGGGACTCACTTAGATACGCAGTATTTT
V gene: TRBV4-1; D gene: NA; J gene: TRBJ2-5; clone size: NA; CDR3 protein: CASSQESGGVETQYF; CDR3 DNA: TGCGCCAGCAGCCAAGAATCTGGAGGGGTTGAGACCCAGTACTTC
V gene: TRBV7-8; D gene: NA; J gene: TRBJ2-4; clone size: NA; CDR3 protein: CASSLEGRIPTKNIQYF; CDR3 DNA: TGTGCCAGCAGCTTAGAGGGGAGGATCCCTACCAAAAACATTCAGTACTTC
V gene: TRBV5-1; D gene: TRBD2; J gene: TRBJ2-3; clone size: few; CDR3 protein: CASSLTSGGGTDTQYF; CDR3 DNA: TGCGCCAGCAGCTTGACTAGCGGGGGGGGCACAGATACGCAGTATTTT
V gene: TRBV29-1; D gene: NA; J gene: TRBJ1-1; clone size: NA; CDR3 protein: CSVVVDLTEAFF; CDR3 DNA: TGCAGCGTCGTGGTTGATCTCACTGAAGCTTTCTTT
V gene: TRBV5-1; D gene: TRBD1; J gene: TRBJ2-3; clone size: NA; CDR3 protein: CASSLAGTGDTDTQYF; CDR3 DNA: TGCGCCAGCAGCTTGGCCGGGACAGGCGACACAGATACGCAGTATTTT
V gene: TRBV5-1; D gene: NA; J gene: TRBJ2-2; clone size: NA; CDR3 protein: CASSLSAGNTGELFF; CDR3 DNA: TGCGCCAGCAGCTTGAGTGCGGGAAACACCGGGGAGCTGTTTTTT
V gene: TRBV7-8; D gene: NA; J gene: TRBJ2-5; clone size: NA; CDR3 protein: CASSLGRETQYF; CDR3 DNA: TGTGCCAGCAGCTTAGGCAGAGAGACCCAGTACTTC
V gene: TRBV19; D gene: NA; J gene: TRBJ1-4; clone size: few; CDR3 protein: CASNEGVLGKLFF; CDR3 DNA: TGTGCCAGTAACGAGGGGGTACTAGGAAAACTGTTTTTT
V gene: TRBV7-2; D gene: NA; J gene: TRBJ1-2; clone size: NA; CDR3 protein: CASSPSGSRDGYTF; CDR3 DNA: TGTGCCAGCAGCCCGTCGGGGTCCAGGGACGGCTACACCTTC